This is a list of T cell receptor beta chains from one sample in a study of monozygotic twins with cystic fibrosis. Measured with immunoSEQ multiplex PCR; TCRdb has only the in-frame clones, and not every one. The sample has 30,000 to 45,000 clones, 84% seen once; the top ten hold approximately 1.8%. The sequenced sample was blood. The receptor set was obtained from a girl aged 2 to 10 with cystic fibrosis. CDR3s include the opening cysteine and the closing phenylalanine or tryptophan. The order of the fields is clone size, D gene, J gene, V gene, CDR3 DNA, CDR3 protein. A D gene is named only where the DNA matches it firmly. Not every row has a clone size; where given, it reads once, few, many or a size class.

.,TRBD2,TRBJ2-1,TRBV4-3,TGCGCCAGCAGCCAAGAGCTAGCGGGGGGGCCCAATGAGCAGTTCTTC,CASSQELAGGPNEQFF
.,.,TRBJ1-2,TRBV6-5,TGTGCCACCTCGATCGGGAGCTATGGCTACACCTTC,CATSIGSYGYTF
.,TRBD1,TRBJ2-7,TRBV4-3,TGCGCCAGCAGCCCCGGGACAGGGGGGTACGAGCAGTACTTC,CASSPGTGGYEQYF
.,.,TRBJ2-1,TRBV18,TGTGCCAGCTCACTTCTCGAACGGAATGAGCAGTTCTTC,CASSLLERNEQFF
few,.,TRBJ2-7,TRBV11-2,TGTGCCAGCAACCAAGACCGTCTATACTACGAGCAGTACTTC,CASNQDRLYYEQYF
.,TRBD1,TRBJ1-1,TRBV5-1,TGCGCCAGCAGCTCACAGGGACAGGGGGACACTGAAGCTTTCTTT,CASSSQGQGDTEAFF
.,TRBD2,TRBJ2-5,TRBV7-7,TGTGCCAGCATAGACTGGGAGCGGGGCTCATCAGAGACCCAGTACTTC,CASIDWERGSSETQYF
.,.,TRBJ1-1,TRBV4-2,TGTGCCAGCAGCCAAGATCGGCAGGGCAGCACTGAAGCTTTCTTT,CASSQDRQGSTEAFF
.,TRBD2,TRBJ2-3,TRBV29-1,TGCAGCGTTGTGAGGACTAGCGGGGGCACAGATACGCAGTATTTT,CSVVRTSGGTDTQYF
.,.,TRBJ1-2,TRBV30,TGTGCCTGGAGTGGGCGGCAGGGATACACCTTC,CAWSGRQGYTF
.,TRBD2,TRBJ2-1,TRBV6-1,TGTGCCAGCAGTGAATGGGGGGGTGGCTCCTACAATGAGCAGTTCTTC,CASSEWGGGSYNEQFF
.,.,TRBJ2-7,TRBV7-8,TGTGCCAGTAAACCAGGGAGCACTATTTCCTACGAGCAGTACTTC,CASKPGSTISYEQYF
.,.,TRBJ1-2,TRBV6-5,TGTGCCAGCAGACACACAACCTATGGCTACACCTTC,CASRHTTYGYTF
.,TRBD2,TRBJ2-3,TRBV7-3,TGTGCCAGCAGCTTTCTCCCCGCGGTGACTAGCGGGGGGAGGGGAGATACGCAGTATTTT,CASSFLPAVTSGGRGDTQYF
.,.,TRBJ2-1,TRBV5-1,TGCGCCAGCAGCTTGGGGGATCTCAGTGAGCAGTTCTTC,CASSLGDLSEQFF
.,.,TRBJ1-2,TRBV6-6,TGTGCCAGCAGTTACCCCACCTGGACGGCTAACTATGGCTACACCTTC,CASSYPTWTANYGYTF
.,TRBD2,TRBJ2-7,TRBV7-2,TGTGCCAGCAGCCAGCGGGGCGAGCAGTACTTC,CASSQRGEQYF
few,.,TRBJ2-2,TRBV5-4,TGTGCCAGCAGCTTAACAGCGAACACCGGGGAGCTGTTTTTT,CASSLTANTGELFF
.,.,TRBJ1-2,TRBV18,TGTGCCAGCTCTCAAGGCTACACCTTC,CASSQGYTF
.,.,TRBJ1-1,TRBV14,TGTGCCAGCAGCCAAGATCCGGGGACTCCCACCTCGAACACTGAAGCTTTCTTT,CASSQDPGTPTSNTEAFF
.,TRBD1,TRBJ2-1,TRBV19,TGTGCCAGTAGTAGCACAGGGGTAAAGCAGTTCTTC,CASSSTGVKQFF
.,.,TRBJ1-2,TRBV18,TGTGCCAGCTCCCCGGACAGCCGTAACTATGGCTACACCTTC,CASSPDSRNYGYTF
.,TRBD1,TRBJ1-1,TRBV7-2,TGTGCCAGCAGCTTCAGCGACAGGGGGCGCGGGAACACTGAAGCTTTCTTT,CASSFSDRGRGNTEAFF
.,.,TRBJ1-2,TRBV7-2,TGTGCCAGCAGCTTAGGACAGTGGGGAGTAGGTGGCTACACCTTC,CASSLGQWGVGGYTF
.,.,TRBJ1-1,TRBV30,TGTGCCTGGAGACAGGGCGTGCCTAGGGTATCTGAAGCTTTCTTT,CAWRQGVPRVSEAFF
.,.,TRBJ2-7,TRBV2,TGTGCCAGCCTGCTCGAGGGGGGGGACTATAAGCAGTACTTC,CASLLEGGDYKQYF
.,TRBD1,TRBJ1-1,TRBV6-5,TGTGCCAGCAGTTTTGACAGGGGAACTGAAGCTTTCTTT,CASSFDRGTEAFF
.,.,TRBJ2-1,TRBV4-3,TGCGCCAGCAGCCAGAGGGGGTTTGATGAGCAGTTCTTC,CASSQRGFDEQFF
few,.,TRBJ1-1,TRBV4-3,TGCGCCAGCAGAGGACCCGGGATGAACACTGAAGCTTTCTTT,CASRGPGMNTEAFF
.,TRBD1,TRBJ2-7,TRBV7-6,TGTGCCAGCAGCCACCGTTCCGGGACAGGCGCCTACGAGCAGTACTTC,CASSHRSGTGAYEQYF
.,.,TRBJ2-2,TRBV9,TGTGCCAGCAGCGACCCTGGGGAGACCGGGGAGCTGTTTTTT,CASSDPGETGELFF
.,.,TRBJ2-5,TRBV27,TGTGCCAGCAGTTTAACCCTGTACCAAGAGACCCAGTACTTC,CASSLTLYQETQYF
.,.,TRBJ1-2,TRBV5-6,TGTGCCAGCAGTCCAGGGAGCCCCTATGGCTACACCTTC,CASSPGSPYGYTF
few,.,TRBJ2-5,TRBV5-1,TGCGCCAGCAGCTTGGATGAGACCCAGTACTTC,CASSLDETQYF
.,.,TRBJ1-3,TRBV7-8,TGTGCCAGCAGCTTCTTATCCAGGGTTGCTGGAAACACCATATATTTT,CASSFLSRVAGNTIYF
.,.,TRBJ2-7,TRBV5-6,TGTGCCAGCAGCTTGGGGGCAGGGACCTACGAGCAGTACTTC,CASSLGAGTYEQYF
.,.,TRBJ2-2,TRBV4-1,TGCGCCAGCAGCCAAGATTGGGGGGCTAGGATAGACGGGGAGCTGTTTTTT,CASSQDWGARIDGELFF
.,.,TRBJ2-5,TRBV15,TGTGCCACCAGCAGACTGGGCAGTTGGTCACAAGAGACCCAGTACTTC,CATSRLGSWSQETQYF
.,.,TRBJ1-2,TRBV19,TGTGCCAGTAGTACTCGGACCTTTAACTATGGCTACACCTTC,CASSTRTFNYGYTF
.,.,TRBJ2-7,TRBV4-3,TGCGCCAGCAGCCAAGACAGGGGACTAACAAAAGACGAGCAGTACTTC,CASSQDRGLTKDEQYF
.,.,TRBJ1-6,TRBV5-1,TGCGCCAGCAGCTTGACGACCCGTAAGGCCCCGGATAATTCACCCCTCCACTTT,CASSLTTRKAPDNSPLHF
.,.,TRBJ1-5,TRBV5-6,TGTGCCAGCAGCATCAGGGGCCATCAGCCCCAGCATTTT,CASSIRGHQPQHF
.,TRBD1,TRBJ1-5,TRBV4-3,TGCGCCAGCAGCCAAGACCTCGGCCAGGGGGCCCAGCATTTT,CASSQDLGQGAQHF
.,.,TRBJ2-2,TRBV5-6,TGTGCCAGCAGCTTGAAGGCTCTTGGGGGCCACCGGACCGGGGAGCTGTTTTTT,CASSLKALGGHRTGELFF
.,TRBD1,TRBJ2-7,TRBV6-1,TGTGCCAGCACCGGGACAGGGACCTACGAGCAGTACTTC,CASTGTGTYEQYF
.,.,TRBJ2-1,TRBV7-9,TGTGCCAGCAGCCGGACTCCAGAGTTGTCCTACAATGAGCAGTTCTTC,CASSRTPELSYNEQFF
.,TRBD2,TRBJ2-2,TRBV5-1,TGCGCCAGCAGCTTGGGGCTAGCGGGGAGAACAACCGGGGAGCTGTTTTTT,CASSLGLAGRTTGELFF
once,.,TRBJ2-1,TRBV5-6,TGTGCCAGCAGTCCGATGCCGGCAGGGCGCCGCTCCTACAATGAGCAGTTCTTC,CASSPMPAGRRSYNEQFF
.,.,TRBJ2-1,TRBV5-1,TGCGCCAGTCAGCTCGGGGGGCAGAACAATGAGCAGTTCTTC,CASQLGGQNNEQFF
.,TRBD1,TRBJ1-3,TRBV7-2,TGTGCCAGCAGCTTAGACAGGGGGCGAAACACCATATATTTT,CASSLDRGRNTIYF